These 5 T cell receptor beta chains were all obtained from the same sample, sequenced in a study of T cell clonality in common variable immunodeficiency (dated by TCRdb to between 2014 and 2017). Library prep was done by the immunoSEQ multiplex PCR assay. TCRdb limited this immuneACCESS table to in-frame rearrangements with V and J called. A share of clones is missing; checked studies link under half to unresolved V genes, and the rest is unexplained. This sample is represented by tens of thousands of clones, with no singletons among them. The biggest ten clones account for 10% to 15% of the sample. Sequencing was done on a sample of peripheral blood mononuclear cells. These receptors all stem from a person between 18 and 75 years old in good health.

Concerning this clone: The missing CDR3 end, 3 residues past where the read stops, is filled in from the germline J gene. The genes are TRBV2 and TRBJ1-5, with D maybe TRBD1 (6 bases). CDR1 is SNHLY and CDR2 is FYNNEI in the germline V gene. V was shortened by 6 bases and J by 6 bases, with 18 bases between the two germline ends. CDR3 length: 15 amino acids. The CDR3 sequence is CASRETTGQIQPQHF. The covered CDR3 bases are TGTGCCAGCAGGGAGACGACAGGCCAAATTCAGCCC.

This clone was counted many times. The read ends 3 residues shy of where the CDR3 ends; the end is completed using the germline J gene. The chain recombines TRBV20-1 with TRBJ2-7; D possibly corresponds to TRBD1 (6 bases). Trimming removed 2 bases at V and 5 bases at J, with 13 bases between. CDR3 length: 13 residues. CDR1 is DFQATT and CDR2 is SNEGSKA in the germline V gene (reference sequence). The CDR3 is CSARTGFNNEQYF. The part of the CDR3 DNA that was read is TGCAGTGCTAGAACAGGGTTTAACAACGAG.

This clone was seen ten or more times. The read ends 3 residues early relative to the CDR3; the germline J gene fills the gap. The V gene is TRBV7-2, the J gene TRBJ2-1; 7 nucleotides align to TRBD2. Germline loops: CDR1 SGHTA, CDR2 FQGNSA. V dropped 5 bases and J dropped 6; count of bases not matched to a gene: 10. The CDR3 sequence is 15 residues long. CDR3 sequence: CASSPNRASGNEQFF. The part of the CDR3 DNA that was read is TGTGCCAGCAGCCCCAATCGGGCTAGCGGCAATGAG.

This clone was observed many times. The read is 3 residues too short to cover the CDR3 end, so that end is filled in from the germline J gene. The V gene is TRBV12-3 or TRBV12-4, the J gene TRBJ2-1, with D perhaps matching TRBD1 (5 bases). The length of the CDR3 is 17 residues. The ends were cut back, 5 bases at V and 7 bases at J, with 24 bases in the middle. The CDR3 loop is CASSPARVQGGLNEQFF. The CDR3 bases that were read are TGTGCCAGCAGTCCTGCCCGTGTGCAGGGTGGGCTAAATGAG.

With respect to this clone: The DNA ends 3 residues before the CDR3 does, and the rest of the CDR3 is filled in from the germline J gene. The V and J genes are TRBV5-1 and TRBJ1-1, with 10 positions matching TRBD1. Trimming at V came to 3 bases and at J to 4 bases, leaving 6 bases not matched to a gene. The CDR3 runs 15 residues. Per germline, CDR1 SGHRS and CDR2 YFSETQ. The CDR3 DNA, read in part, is TGCGCCAGCAGCTGGGGGGACAGGGGAGGCACTGAA. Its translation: CASSWGDRGGTE. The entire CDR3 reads CASSWGDRGGTEAFF. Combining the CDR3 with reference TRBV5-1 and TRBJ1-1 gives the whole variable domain KAGVTQTPRYLIKTRGQQVTLSCSPISGHRSVSWYQQTPGQGLQFLFEYFSETQRNKGNFPGRFSGRQFSNSRSEMNVSTLELGDSALYLCASSWGDRGGTEAFFGQGTRLTVV.